This TCR beta chain was profiled in a study of shared clonotypes between healthy human individuals (dated by TCRdb to between 2020 and 2021). About the investigation overall: A couple of women and three men aged 18 to 49 years were included in the cohort. For each donor, three plates each were used for CD4 naive and CD4 memory, two plates were used for CD8 naive, and one plate was used for CD8 memory. Blood TCR repertoires of a handful of healthy adults were deeply sequenced to estimate repertoire size and the extent of clonotype sharing between individuals. To increase sequencing depth and limit assay-specific biases, TCR repertoire library preparation and sequencing were carried out by different laboratories using diverse techniques. Each donor's leukapheresis produced roughly between roughly 0.85 and 9.5 billion PBMCs.

On this clone itself: Its antigen remains unidentified. The record has no base qualities; no much larger clone is one base away.

What the authors observed across the whole study: Sharing across four donors was observed for approximately 5% of naive CD4, around 3.5% of naive CD8, 2% to 2.5% of memory CD4, and around 0.44% of memory CD8 clonotypes. Sampling was restricted to blood, and TCR repertoires in tissue are likely to differ from TCR repertoires in blood. Even with the large sequencing depth, rarefaction of the sorted-subset datasets indicated that sequencing was incomplete. Because the study included a small number of donors, the genetic and exposure-history diversity represented was limited. Pairwise subsampling indicated that sequencing depth was expected to affect the degree of clonotype sharing among donors. Estimated clonotype richness was generally larger for naive than for memory subsets. Compared with non-shared clonotypes, the clonotypes found in all four sorted-subset donors had higher generation probabilities.

Using the deep immunoSEQ assay, TCR CDR3 regions were amplified from genomic DNA by multiplex PCR. Extracted genomic DNA from each cell subset was spread evenly across all wells of several immunoSEQ 96-well plates, with each plate serving as a replicate. For sorted subsets, approximately 190 ng genomic DNA, equal to approximately 30,000 T cell genomes, was loaded into each replicate PCR. Purified libraries were quantified with a Qubit 3.0 fluorometer, sized on a Bioanalyzer 2100, and re-quantified with the KAPA Library Quantification kit. Each immunoSEQ 96-well plate was sequenced on its own single-read 150-cycle Illumina NextSeq 550 flow cell. Per the source publication's procedure: Because the immunoSEQ output held only junctional sequences and lacked quality scores, the filtering could not match the filtering applied to full-length reads. To assign V/J genes and CDR3, sequences were annotated against IMGT germline references using PyIR, a Python wrapper for IgBLAST v1.9. Reads with weak V/J assignments (E-value above 1e-6), missing CDR3, stop codons, out-of-frame junctions, or ambiguous translated residues were removed. A V3J clonotype was defined by an identical inferred V gene, J gene, and CDR3 amino acid sequence. Percentage overlap between repertoires was calculated by dividing the number of shared unique clonotypes by the size of the smaller repertoire. RTK rarefaction, the Chao1 estimator, and Recon v2.1 estimates of unobserved clonotypes were used to assess repertoire richness. OLGA was used to compute generation probabilities for all TCRbeta clonotypes that the gDNA method yielded from several donors. TCRdb stores this immuneACCESS table with in-frame sequences only. Part of the clones is absent; in the studies checked, under half of the shortfall reflects unresolved V genes, and no reason is known for the rest. That table furnishes V, J and clone size, whereas the DNA furnished D and trimming. Present in this sample are about 2.2 million clones, under 95% of which were seen just once. The ten largest make up more than 1.5% of the sample.

Taken from the germline V gene (reference sequence), the CDR1 and CDR2 loops are SEHNR and FQNEAQ. Relative to germline, V is 3 bases shorter and J is 2 bases shorter, with 8 bases between their ends. The CDR3 numbers 14 residues from cysteine through phenylalanine. Only the CDR3 DNA stays, 42 bases, in frame from base 1. CD8 naive samples were CD45RO-negative cells positively selected for CCR7, giving a CD45RA+CCR7+ population that excluded TemRA cells. Healthy HIV-negative adults with no recently reported acute infections or vaccinations were included as donors. All donors were Caucasian adults living in Nashville, Tennessee, USA. Blood was collected by leukapheresis, and PBMCs were isolated by Ficoll-Histopaque density gradient centrifugation and then cryopreserved in liquid nitrogen vapor phase. Purity and quantity of every magnetically sorted T cell population were checked by analytical flow cytometry. Each sorted fraction had its genomic DNA isolated and then quantified by UV absorbance on a Nanodrop 2000c.

This receptor was identified in a man aged 18-30 years in good health. Some clones in this sample may be carry-over from other donors' samples. The chain is assembled from TRBV7-9 and TRBJ1-5; the D gene identity is not certain. The sequencing sample was made of naive CD8+ T cells from PBMCs. This specimen's cell subset or site label, interpreted: CD45RA+CCR7+. The DNA sequence is as follows: TGTGCCAGCAGCTTTAGTGGGGGCAATCAGCCCCAGCATTTT. Its translation reads: CASSFSGGNQPQHF.